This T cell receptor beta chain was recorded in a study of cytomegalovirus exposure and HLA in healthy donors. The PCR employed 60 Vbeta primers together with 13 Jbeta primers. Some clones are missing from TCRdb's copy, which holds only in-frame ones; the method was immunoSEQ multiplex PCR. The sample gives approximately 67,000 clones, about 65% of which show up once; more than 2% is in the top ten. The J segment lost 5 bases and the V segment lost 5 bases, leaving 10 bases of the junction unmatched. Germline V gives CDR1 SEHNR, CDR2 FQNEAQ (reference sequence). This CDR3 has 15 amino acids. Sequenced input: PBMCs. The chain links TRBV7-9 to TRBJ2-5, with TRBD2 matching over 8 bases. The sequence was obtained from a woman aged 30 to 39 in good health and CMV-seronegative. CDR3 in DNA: TGTGCCAGCAGCGCCGTACTAGCGGAGATGGAGACCCAGTACTTC. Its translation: CASSAVLAEMETQYF.